The rows below give T cell receptor beta chains drawn from one sample of a study of CXCR4 blockade with PD-1 therapy in pancreatic cancer. Some clones are missing from TCRdb's copy, which holds only in-frame ones; the method was immunoSEQ multiplex PCR. The sample records roughly 18,000 clones, approximately 68% being singletons. Source material: tumor tissue. These receptors all stem from a human donor with pancreatic ductal adenocarcinoma. CDR3s include the opening cysteine and the closing phenylalanine or tryptophan. The D gene is left open where the match is weak.

D gene	V gene	J gene	CDR3 protein
TRBD1	TRBV23-1	TRBJ2-7	CASSQPGQGFYEQYF
TRBD2	TRBV19	TRBJ2-3	CASSLAGVSDTQYF
NA	TRBV18	TRBJ2-1	CASSPEVVYNEQFF
TRBD1	TRBV9	TRBJ2-7	CASSPSRGLYEQYF
TRBD1	TRBV11-3	TRBJ2-7	CASSLDRVSREQYF
NA	TRBV19	TRBJ1-6	CASSIGQNSNSPLHF
NA	TRBV12-5	TRBJ2-3	CASGSGSGTDTQYF
TRBD1	TRBV6-8	TRBJ2-1	CATRDSLRNNEQFF
NA	TRBV29-1	TRBJ2-6	CSVDGTTSGANVLTF
NA	TRBV18	TRBJ1-6	CASSPRTREDDSPLHF
NA	TRBV5-1	TRBJ2-3	CASSSVNRENTQYF
TRBD2	TRBV29-1	TRBJ2-2	CSVEGPGGRTGELFF
NA	TRBV15	TRBJ1-1	CATSSDIKELEAFF
NA	TRBV19	TRBJ1-1	CASSIQGEGTEAFF
NA	TRBV28	TRBJ1-3	CASTLLNSGNTIYF
TRBD1	TRBV18	TRBJ1-1	CASSPLGTGGTEAFF
NA	TRBV18	TRBJ1-2	CASSPLTVGEARGYTF
NA	TRBV19	TRBJ2-1	CASSIGVGVNEQFF
NA	TRBV5-1	TRBJ1-4	CASSEIGATNEKLFF
NA	TRBV19	TRBJ1-3	CASSLTGDGNTIYF
NA	TRBV19	TRBJ2-7	CASSISHRTYEQYF
NA	TRBV15	TRBJ1-6	CATSRDPTESPLHF
NA	TRBV9	TRBJ1-2	CASSVDVGAFYGYTF
TRBD1	TRBV19	TRBJ2-7	CASSFSHGTGGSYEQYF
TRBD2	TRBV11-3	TRBJ2-7	CASSLDLAGRGLTYEQYF
TRBD2	TRBV25-1	TRBJ2-7	CASSERLAGAGEQYF
NA	TRBV19	TRBJ2-2	CASSRQVTGELFF
NA	TRBV19	TRBJ1-2	CASGPTAGYAYGYTF
TRBD1	TRBV9	TRBJ2-7	CASSEQGPSSYEQYF
NA	TRBV28	TRBJ1-1	CASSFRGSSEAFF
NA	TRBV10-3	TRBJ1-2	CAISERGPNYGYTF
NA	TRBV28	TRBJ2-1	CASSLEGAYNEQFF
TRBD2	TRBV9	TRBJ2-1	CASSVSGTSYNEQFF
NA	TRBV28	TRBJ1-2	CASSFRTARNYGYTF
NA	TRBV6-4	TRBJ1-5	CASSYRNGGQPQHF
NA	TRBV6-7	TRBJ2-5	CASSFGETQYF
NA	TRBV19	TRBJ1-2	CASSTTGTPGAGGYTF
TRBD1	TRBV19	TRBJ2-2	CASLKGQGVTGELFF
TRBD2	TRBV29-1	TRBJ2-1	CSVDGLAGTLNEQFF
NA	TRBV19	TRBJ2-4	CASSIVVPRASGKNIQYF